Listed here are 15 T cell receptor beta chains from one sample, sequenced in a study of early T cells in non-severe SARS-CoV-2 infection. A single record per CDR3 protein comes from TCRdb applying MiXCR to the 5' RACE reads. The data contain tens of thousands of distinct CDR3 sequences, about 5% of them singletons. The sequenced material came from whole blood. These receptors were collected from an adult who was a healthcare worker with PCR-confirmed SARS-CoV-2 infection or an uninfected control (not recorded which).

In its sample, this clonotype was seen many times. The J gene is TRBJ1-5, the V gene TRBV3-1; TRBD1 is a possible D gene (5 bases). Per germline, CDR1 LGHDT and CDR2 YNNKEL (reference sequence). The CDR3 covers 15 residues. V lost 1 base and J 7 bases, leaving 14 bases between the germline ends. Here the CDR3 reads CASSQGASGTQPQHF. The CDR3, as DNA: TGTGCCAGCAGCCAAGGGGCGTCAGGGACCCAGCCCCAGCATTTT.

Only a few counts were recorded for this clonotype. The chain links TRBV6-1 to TRBJ1-5; D ambiguous. Trimming removed 1 base at V and 0 bases at J, with 7 bases between. Germline V lookup: CDR1 MNHNS, CDR2 SASEGT. The CDR3 has 15 amino acids. CDR3 sequence (DNA): TGTGCCAGCAGTGAAGGCCCCTATAGCAATCAGCCCCAGCATTTT. Translation gives CASSEGPYSNQPQHF.

This clonotype was detected ten times or more. V usage is TRBV5-4 and J usage is TRBJ2-1; D may match TRBD1 or TRBD2 (5 bases each). Germline loops: CDR1 SGHNT, CDR2 YYREEE (reference sequence). This CDR3 comprises 13 residues. Trimming removed 2 bases from V and 10 bases from J, with 13 bases in between. Here the CDR3 DNA reads TGTGCCAGCAGCTTCGACGGGGCAGGAGAGCAGTTCTTC. This gives the protein CASSFDGAGEQFF.

V usage is TRBV20-1 and J usage is TRBJ2-2, with 10 bases aligning to TRBD2. V was clipped by 5 bases and J by 6 bases; unmatched bases: 9. CDR3 size: 15 residues. Per germline, CDR1 DFQATT and CDR2 SNEGSKA (reference sequence). The CDR3 loop reads CSAARSGGASGELFF. CDR3 in DNA: TGCAGTGCTGCCAGAAGCGGGGGGGCCTCCGGGGAGCTGTTTTTT.

This clonotype was seen repeatedly, ten times or more. V is TRBV29-1 and J is TRBJ1-1; the D is unclear. CDR1 and CDR2 (germline): SQVTM, ANQGSEA. This CDR3 contains 10 residues. Between the trimmed V and J ends, which lost 5 bases and 8 bases, there was a span of 9 bases. The CDR3: CSVRRQEAFF. The CDR3 DNA reads as TGCAGCGTTCGGAGGCAAGAAGCTTTCTTT.

This clonotype was seen repeatedly, ten times or more. V usage is TRBV12-3 or TRBV12-4 and J usage is TRBJ2-2; D gene ambiguous. The CDR3 is made up of 14 amino acids. V lost 6 bases and J 0 bases, leaving 8 bases between the germline ends. CDR3 in DNA: TGTGCCAGCAGACCCACAGCGAACACCGGGGAGCTGTTTTTT. Protein product: CASRPTANTGELFF.

This chain joins TRBV7-9 and TRBJ2-5, with 10 positions matching TRBD2. Per germline, CDR1 SEHNR and CDR2 FQNEAQ (reference sequence). This CDR3 is built from 16 residues. The J segment lost 2 bases and the V segment lost 5 bases, leaving 8 bases of the junction unmatched. This chain's CDR3 is CASSVRLAGTQETQYF. For the CDR3, the DNA is TGTGCCAGCAGCGTTCGACTAGCGGGTACTCAAGAGACCCAGTACTTC.

The sample holds many counts of this clonotype. The CDR3 nucleotides are TGCGCCAGCAGCCAAGCGGACTTATCCTACAATGAGCAGTTCTTC. Translation: CASSQADLSYNEQFF. The chain combines TRBV4-1 with TRBJ2-1, with a tentative D call TRBD2 (5 bases). Between the trimmed V and J ends, which lost 1 base and 1 base, there was a span of 8 bases. The V gene's germline CDR1 is MGHRA and CDR2 YSYEKL. This CDR3 has 15 amino acids.

In its sample, this clonotype was seen many times. This chain links TRBV7-9 with TRBJ2-3; 9 bases map to TRBD2. V lost 5 bases, J lost 2 bases, and 2 bases stayed unmatched. This CDR3 is 14 amino acids long. Germline loops: CDR1 SEHNR, CDR2 FQNEAQ (reference sequence). The CDR3 bases are TGTGCCAGCAGCCAGCGGGGGGCCACAGATACGCAGTATTTT. Protein product: CASSQRGATDTQYF.

This clonotype was detected ten times or more. The V and J genes are TRBV29-1 and TRBJ2-5, with 8 nucleotides matching TRBD1. J lost 5 bases, V lost 4 bases, and 6 bases had no gene match. Germline-derived CDR1 and CDR2 are SQVTM and ANQGSEA. The CDR3 is 13 amino acids. In DNA form, the CDR3 reads TGCAGCGTTGGATTCAGGGGGCTTGAGACCCAGTACTTC. This encodes CSVGFRGLETQYF.

This clonotype was counted at least ten times. This sequence joins TRBV11-2 and TRBJ1-1; D remains ambiguous. This CDR3 comprises 12 residues. V was trimmed by 0 bases and J by 2 bases, leaving 1 base between them. The germline gives CDR1 SGHAT, CDR2 FQNNGV. Here the CDR3 reads CASSLENTEAFF. In DNA, the CDR3 is TGTGCCAGCAGCTTAGAAAACACTGAAGCTTTCTTT. Full variable domain (outside the CDR3, taken from reference TRBV11-2 and TRBJ1-1): EAGVAQSPRYKIIEKRQSVAFWCNPISGHATLYWYQQILGQGPKLLIQFQNNGVVDDSQLPKDRFSAERLKGVDSTLKIQPAKLEDSAVYLCASSLENTEAFFGQGTRLTVV.

This clonotype was observed at least ten times. The chain joins TRBV20-1 to TRBJ1-4; 8 positions agree with TRBD1. Unmatched junction bases numbered 7, after V lost 6 bases and J lost 7 bases. The CDR3 consists of 13 residues. Germline values: CDR1 DFQATT, CDR2 SNEGSKA (reference sequence). CDR3 loop: CSARTGSGEKLFF. The DNA for the CDR3 is TGCAGTGCCCGGACAGGGAGTGGTGAAAAACTGTTTTTT.

The chain employs TRBV7-2 and TRBJ1-1; D gene unclear. CDR1 and CDR2 from the germline V gene are SGHTA and FQGNSA. The CDR3 loop spans 12 amino acids. The V and J ends lost 2 bases and 0 bases respectively, with 1 base between them. The CDR3 spells CASSLLNTEAFF. CDR3 nucleotide sequence: TGTGCCAGCAGCTTACTGAACACTGAAGCTTTCTTT.

This clonotype was found a few times. V usage is TRBV7-8 and J usage is TRBJ2-3; possibly TRBD1 or TRBD2 for D (6 bases each). The germline V and J ends were trimmed by 4 bases and 0 bases, with 8 bases remaining between them. Germline V gene sequence: CDR1 SGHVS, CDR2 FQNEAQ. The CDR3 spans 14 residues. In DNA form, the CDR3 reads TGTGCCAGCAGCTGGGGGGCTAGCACAGATACGCAGTATTTT. Translated: CASSWGASTDTQYF.

This clonotype has a count of ten or more. The chain combines TRBV3-1 with TRBJ2-1, with TRBD2 matching 9 bases. After removal of 0 bases from V and 12 bases from J, the junction contained 9 bases not matched to a gene. The CDR3 covers 15 residues. Per the germline V gene, CDR1 is LGHDT and CDR2 is YNNKEL (reference sequence). As DNA, the CDR3 is TGTGCCAGCAGCCAAGACCGGACACTAGCGGGCCGGCAGTTCTTC. Its protein product is CASSQDRTLAGRQFF.